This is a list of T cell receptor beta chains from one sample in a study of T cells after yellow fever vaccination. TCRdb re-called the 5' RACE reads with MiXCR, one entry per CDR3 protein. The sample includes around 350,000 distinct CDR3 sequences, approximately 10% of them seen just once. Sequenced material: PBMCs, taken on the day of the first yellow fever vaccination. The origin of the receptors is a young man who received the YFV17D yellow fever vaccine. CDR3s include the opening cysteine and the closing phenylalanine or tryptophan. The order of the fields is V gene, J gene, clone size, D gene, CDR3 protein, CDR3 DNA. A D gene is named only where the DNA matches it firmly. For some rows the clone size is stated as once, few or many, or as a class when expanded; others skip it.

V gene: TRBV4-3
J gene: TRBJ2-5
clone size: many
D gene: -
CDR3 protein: CASSRSTGSETQYF
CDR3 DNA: TGCGCCAGCAGCCGCTCAACAGGGTCAGAGACCCAGTACTTC

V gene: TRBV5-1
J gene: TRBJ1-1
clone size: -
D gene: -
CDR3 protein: CASSTHGDTEAFF
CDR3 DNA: TGCGCCAGCAGCACCCATGGGGACACTGAAGCTTTCTTT

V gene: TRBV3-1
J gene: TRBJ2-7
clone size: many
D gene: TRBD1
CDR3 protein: CASSQRDRYPSEQYF
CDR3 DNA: TGTGCCAGCAGCCAACGGGACAGGTACCCGTCCGAGCAGTACTTC

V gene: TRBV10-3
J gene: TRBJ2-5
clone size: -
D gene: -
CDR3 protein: CAVGKGFTETQYF
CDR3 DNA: TGTGCCGTCGGAAAGGGATTTACGGAGACCCAGTACTTC

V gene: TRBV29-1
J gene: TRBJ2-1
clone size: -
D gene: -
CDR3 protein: CSVEAGSYNEQFF
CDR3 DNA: TGCAGCGTTGAGGCAGGCTCCTACAATGAGCAGTTCTTC

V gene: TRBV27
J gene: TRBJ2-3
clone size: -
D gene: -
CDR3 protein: CASSLSPVASTDTQYF
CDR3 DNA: TGTGCCAGCAGTTTATCCCCCGTAGCTAGCACAGATACGCAGTATTTT

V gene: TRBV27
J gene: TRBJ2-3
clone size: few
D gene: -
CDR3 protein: CASSLGGLTGTDTQYF
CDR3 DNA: TGTGCCAGCAGTTTAGGGGGCCTTACCGGCACAGATACGCAGTATTTT

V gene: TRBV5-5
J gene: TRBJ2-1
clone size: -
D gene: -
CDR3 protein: CASSASPLASVNEQFF
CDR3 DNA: TGTGCCAGCAGCGCCAGTCCCCTGGCGAGCGTCAATGAGCAGTTCTTC

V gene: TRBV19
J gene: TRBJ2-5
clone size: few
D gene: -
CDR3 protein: CASRPTGLQKETQYF
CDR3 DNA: TGTGCCAGTAGGCCTACAGGGCTTCAGAAAGAGACCCAGTACTTC

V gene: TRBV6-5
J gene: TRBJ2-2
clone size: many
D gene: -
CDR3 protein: CASSYSTGELFF
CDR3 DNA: TGTGCCAGCAGTTACTCTACCGGGGAGCTGTTTTTT

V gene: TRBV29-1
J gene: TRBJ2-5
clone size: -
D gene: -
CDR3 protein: CSGGGTVQETQYF
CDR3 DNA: TGCAGCGGAGGTGGGACGGTACAAGAGACCCAGTACTTC

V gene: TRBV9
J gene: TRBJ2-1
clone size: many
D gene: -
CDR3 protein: CASSVEQGIEQFF
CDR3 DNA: TGTGCCAGCAGCGTCGAACAAGGCATTGAGCAGTTCTTC

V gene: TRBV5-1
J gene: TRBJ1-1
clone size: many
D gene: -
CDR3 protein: CASSLGGSTEAFF
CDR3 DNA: TGCGCCAGCAGCTTGGGCGGAAGCACTGAAGCTTTCTTT

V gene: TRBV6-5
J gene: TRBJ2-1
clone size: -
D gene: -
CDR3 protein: CASSQQTYNEQFF
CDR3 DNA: TGTGCCAGCAGCCAACAGACCTACAATGAGCAGTTCTTC

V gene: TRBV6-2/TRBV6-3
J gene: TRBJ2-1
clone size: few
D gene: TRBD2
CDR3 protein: CASPRRLAVKNEQFF
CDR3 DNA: TGTGCCAGCCCGAGGAGACTAGCCGTCAAGAATGAGCAGTTCTTC

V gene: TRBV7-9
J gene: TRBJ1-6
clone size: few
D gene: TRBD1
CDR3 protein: CASSRPGQSYNSPLHF
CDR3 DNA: TGTGCCAGCAGCCGCCCGGGACAGAGTTATAATTCACCCCTCCACTTT

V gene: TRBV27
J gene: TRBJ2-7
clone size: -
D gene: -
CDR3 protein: CASGNEGQYF
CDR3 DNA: TGTGCCAGCGGAAACGAGGGGCAGTACTTC

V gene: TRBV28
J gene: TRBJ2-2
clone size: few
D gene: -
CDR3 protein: CASSQIRGLGELFF
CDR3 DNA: TGTGCCAGCAGTCAAATCCGGGGGCTAGGGGAGCTGTTTTTT

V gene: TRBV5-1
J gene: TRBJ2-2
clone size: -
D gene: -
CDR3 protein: CASSSGSGELFF
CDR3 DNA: TGCGCCAGCAGTTCAGGGTCCGGGGAGCTGTTTTTT

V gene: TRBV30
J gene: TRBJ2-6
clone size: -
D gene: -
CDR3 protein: CAWGVGGANVLTF
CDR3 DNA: TGTGCCTGGGGGGTAGGTGGGGCCAACGTCCTGACTTTC

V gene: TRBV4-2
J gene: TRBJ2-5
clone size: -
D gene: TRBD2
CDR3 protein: CASSQDLAGEGETQYF
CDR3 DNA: TGTGCCAGCAGCCAAGATCTAGCGGGGGAAGGGGAGACCCAGTACTTC

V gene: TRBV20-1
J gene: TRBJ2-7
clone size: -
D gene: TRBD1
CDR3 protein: CSAREYLQGTSVEGSYEQYF
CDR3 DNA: TGCAGTGCTAGAGAATACTTACAGGGGACCTCGGTCGAAGGGTCCTACGAGCAGTACTTC

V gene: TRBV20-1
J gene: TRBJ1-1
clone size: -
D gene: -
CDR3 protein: CSARGSTDFFGEAFF
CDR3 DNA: TGCAGTGCTAGGGGGTCGACAGACTTTTTCGGGGAAGCTTTCTTT

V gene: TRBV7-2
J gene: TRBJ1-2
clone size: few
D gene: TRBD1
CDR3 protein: CAGRDRGMSGYTF
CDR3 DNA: TGTGCCGGTCGGGACAGGGGTATGTCGGGCTACACCTTC

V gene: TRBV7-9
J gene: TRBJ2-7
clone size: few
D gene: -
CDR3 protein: CASSGYQGPGAEQYF
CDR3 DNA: TGTGCCAGCAGCGGTTACCAGGGGCCAGGGGCCGAGCAGTACTTC

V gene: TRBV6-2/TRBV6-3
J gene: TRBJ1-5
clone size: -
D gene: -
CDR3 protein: CASESGGSYQPQHF
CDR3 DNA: TGTGCCAGCGAAAGTGGGGGGTCGTATCAGCCCCAGCATTTT

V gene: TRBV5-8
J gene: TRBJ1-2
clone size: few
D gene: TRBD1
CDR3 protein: CASSPGTGIPLNYGYTF
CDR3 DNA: TGTGCCAGCAGTCCCGGGACAGGGATTCCATTAAACTATGGCTACACCTTC

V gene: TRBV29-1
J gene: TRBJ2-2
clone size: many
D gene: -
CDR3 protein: CSARTGRESGELFF
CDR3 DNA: TGCAGCGCCCGAACTGGCAGGGAGTCAGGGGAGCTGTTTTTT

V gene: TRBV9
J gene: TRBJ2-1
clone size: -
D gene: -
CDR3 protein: CASSVSGVFYNEQFF
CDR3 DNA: TGTGCCAGCAGCGTGTCGGGGGTCTTCTACAATGAGCAGTTCTTC

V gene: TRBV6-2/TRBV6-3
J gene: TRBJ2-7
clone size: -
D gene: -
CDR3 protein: CASSYSQVYYEQYF
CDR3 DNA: TGTGCCAGCAGTTACTCGCAGGTATACTACGAGCAGTACTTC

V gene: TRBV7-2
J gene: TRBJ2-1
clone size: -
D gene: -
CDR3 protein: CASSFTGGNNEQFF
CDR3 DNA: TGTGCCAGCAGCTTTACCGGGGGTAACAATGAGCAGTTCTTC

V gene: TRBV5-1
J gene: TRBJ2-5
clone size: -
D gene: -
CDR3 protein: CASSFDPTGETQYF
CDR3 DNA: TGCGCCAGCAGCTTCGACCCGACTGGAGAGACCCAGTACTTC

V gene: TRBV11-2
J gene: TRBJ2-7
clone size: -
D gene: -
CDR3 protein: CASSLLTPAVYEQYF
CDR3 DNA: TGTGCCAGCAGCTTGTTAACTCCTGCAGTCTACGAGCAGTACTTC

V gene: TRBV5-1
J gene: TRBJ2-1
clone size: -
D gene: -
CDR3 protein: CASSLQRVLGNEQFF
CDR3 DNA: TGCGCCAGCAGCCTTCAGAGGGTCTTGGGCAATGAGCAGTTCTTC

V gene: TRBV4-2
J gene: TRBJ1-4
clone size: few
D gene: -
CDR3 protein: CASSQLGGNEKLFF
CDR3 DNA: TGTGCCAGCAGCCAATTAGGGGGGAATGAAAAACTGTTTTTT

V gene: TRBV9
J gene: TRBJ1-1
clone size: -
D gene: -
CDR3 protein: CASSVGAGRGSEAFF
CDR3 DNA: TGTGCCAGCAGCGTAGGGGCGGGCAGGGGATCTGAAGCTTTCTTT

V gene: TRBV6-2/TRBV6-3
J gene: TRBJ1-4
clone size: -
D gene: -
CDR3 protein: CASEGVLGKLFF
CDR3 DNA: TGTGCCAGCGAGGGGGTTTTAGGAAAACTGTTTTTT

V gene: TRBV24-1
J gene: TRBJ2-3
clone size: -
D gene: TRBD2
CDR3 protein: CATSDLQRGRFDRTDTQYF
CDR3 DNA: TGTGCCACCAGTGATTTACAGCGGGGGAGATTCGACCGCACAGATACGCAGTATTTT

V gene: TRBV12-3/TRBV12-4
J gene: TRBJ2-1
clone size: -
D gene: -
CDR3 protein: CASSFTSNSNEQFF
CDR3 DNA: TGTGCCAGCAGTTTTACTTCAAATTCCAATGAGCAGTTCTTC

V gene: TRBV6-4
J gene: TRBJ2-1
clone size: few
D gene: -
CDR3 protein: CASSDGDYNEQFF
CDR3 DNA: TGTGCCAGCAGTGACGGAGATTACAATGAGCAGTTCTTC

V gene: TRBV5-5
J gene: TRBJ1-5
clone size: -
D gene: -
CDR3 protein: CASSLFSVTSNQPQHF
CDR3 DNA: TGTGCCAGCAGCTTGTTTTCAGTGACTAGCAATCAGCCCCAGCATTTT

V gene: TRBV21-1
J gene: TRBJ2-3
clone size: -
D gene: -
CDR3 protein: CASSKRGSAKADTQYF
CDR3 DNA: TGTGCCAGCAGCAAAAGGGGTAGCGCAAAGGCAGATACGCAGTATTTT

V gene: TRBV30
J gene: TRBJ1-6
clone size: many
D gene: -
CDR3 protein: CAWSSSYNSPLHF
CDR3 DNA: TGTGCCTGGAGCAGCTCCTATAATTCACCCCTCCACTTT

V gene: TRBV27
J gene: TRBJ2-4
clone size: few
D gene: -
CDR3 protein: CASKTQGTKNIQYF
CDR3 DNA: TGTGCCAGCAAGACACAGGGAACCAAAAACATTCAGTACTTC

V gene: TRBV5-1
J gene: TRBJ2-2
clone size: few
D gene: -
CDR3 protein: CASSLERAPVTGELFF
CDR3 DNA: TGCGCCAGCAGCTTGGAGAGGGCCCCCGTCACCGGGGAGCTGTTTTTT

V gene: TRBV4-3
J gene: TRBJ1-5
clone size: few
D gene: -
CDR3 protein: CASSQDFGGNQPQHF
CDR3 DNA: TGCGCCAGCAGCCAAGATTTCGGGGGTAATCAGCCCCAGCATTTT

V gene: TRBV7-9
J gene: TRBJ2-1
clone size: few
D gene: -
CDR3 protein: CASSLAPRDRNNEQFF
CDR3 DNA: TGTGCCAGCAGCTTAGCGCCCAGGGATAGGAACAATGAGCAGTTCTTC

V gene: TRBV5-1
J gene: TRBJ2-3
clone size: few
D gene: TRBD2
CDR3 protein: CASSLVPSGGPSTDTQYF
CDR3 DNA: TGCGCCAGCAGCTTGGTGCCTAGCGGGGGGCCAAGCACAGATACGCAGTATTTT

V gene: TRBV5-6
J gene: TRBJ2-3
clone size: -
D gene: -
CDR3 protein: CASSPGAGYTQYF
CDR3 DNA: TGTGCCAGCAGCCCCGGGGCGGGGTATACGCAGTATTTT

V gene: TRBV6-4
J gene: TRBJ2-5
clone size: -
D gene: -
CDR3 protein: CASSDHRRQGLVETQYF
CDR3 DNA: TGTGCCAGCAGTGACCACCGAAGACAGGGACTGGTGGAGACCCAGTACTTC

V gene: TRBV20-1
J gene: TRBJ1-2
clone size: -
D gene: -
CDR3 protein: CSASPGVGDYGYTF
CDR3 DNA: TGCAGTGCTAGCCCCGGGGTAGGGGACTATGGCTACACCTTC